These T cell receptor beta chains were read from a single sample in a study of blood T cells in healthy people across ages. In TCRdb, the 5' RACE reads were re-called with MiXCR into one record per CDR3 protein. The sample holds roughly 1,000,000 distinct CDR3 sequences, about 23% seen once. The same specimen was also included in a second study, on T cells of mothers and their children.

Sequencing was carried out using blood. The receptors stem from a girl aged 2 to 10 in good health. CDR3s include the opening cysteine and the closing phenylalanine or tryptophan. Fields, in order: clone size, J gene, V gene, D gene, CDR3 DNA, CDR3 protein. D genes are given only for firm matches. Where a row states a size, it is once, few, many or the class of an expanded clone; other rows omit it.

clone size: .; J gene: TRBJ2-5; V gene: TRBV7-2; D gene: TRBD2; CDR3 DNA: TGTGCCAGCAGCACGAGACTGACTAGCGGGGCGTACCAAGAGACCCAGTACTTC; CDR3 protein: CASSTRLTSGAYQETQYF
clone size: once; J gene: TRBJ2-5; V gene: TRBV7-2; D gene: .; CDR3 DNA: TGTGCCAGCAGCTTAGGTCTTCCCTTTACTTTAGCGGAGCAAGAGACCCAGTACTTC; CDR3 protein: CASSLGLPFTLAEQETQYF
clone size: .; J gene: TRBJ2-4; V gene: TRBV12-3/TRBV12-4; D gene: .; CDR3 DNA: TGTGCCAGCAGTTTAGTACCCGTTAGCATTCAGTACTTC; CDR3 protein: CASSLVPVSIQYF
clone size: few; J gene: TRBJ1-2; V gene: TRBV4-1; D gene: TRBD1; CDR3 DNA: TGCGCCAGCAGCCTGACAGGGGAGGATGGCTACACCTTC; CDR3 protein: CASSLTGEDGYTF
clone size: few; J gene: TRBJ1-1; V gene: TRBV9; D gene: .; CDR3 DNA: TGTGCCAGCAGCGTATTCCTCGATGGATCAGCCACTGAAGCTTTCTTT; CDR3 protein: CASSVFLDGSATEAFF
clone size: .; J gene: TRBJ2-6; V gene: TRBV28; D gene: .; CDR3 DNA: TGTGCCAGCAGTAAGGTATTCTCTGGGGCCAACGTCCTGACTTTC; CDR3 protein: CASSKVFSGANVLTF
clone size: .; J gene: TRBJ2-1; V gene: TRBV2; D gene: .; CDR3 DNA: TGTGCCAGCAGGGTGACTAGTGGTAATGAGCAGTTCTTC; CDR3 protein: CASRVTSGNEQFF
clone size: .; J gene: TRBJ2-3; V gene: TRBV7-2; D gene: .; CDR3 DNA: TGTGCCAGCAGCTTAGGCGGCGGGAACACAGATACGCAGTATTTT; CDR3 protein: CASSLGGGNTDTQYF
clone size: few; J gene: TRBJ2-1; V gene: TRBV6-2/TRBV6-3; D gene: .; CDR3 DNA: TGCGCCAGCAGTTCAACTCGGGTTAATGAGCAGTTCTTC; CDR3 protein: CASSSTRVNEQFF
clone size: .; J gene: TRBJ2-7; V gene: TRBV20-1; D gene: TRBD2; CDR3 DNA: TGCAGTGCTATAGCGGGGGCAGCCTACGAGCAGTACTTC; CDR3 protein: CSAIAGAAYEQYF
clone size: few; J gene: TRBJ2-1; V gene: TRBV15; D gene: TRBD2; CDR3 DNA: TGTGCCACCAGCAGAGATCTACTAGGACTAGCGGGAGCTGAGCAGTTCTTC; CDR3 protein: CATSRDLLGLAGAEQFF
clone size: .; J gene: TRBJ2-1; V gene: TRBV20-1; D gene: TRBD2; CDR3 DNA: TGCAGTGCTATTTCACTTAGCGGGGTAGGCAATGAGCAGTTCTTC; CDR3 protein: CSAISLSGVGNEQFF
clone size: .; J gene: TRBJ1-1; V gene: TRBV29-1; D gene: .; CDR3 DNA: TGCAGCGTTGTACGGACAGCTGAAGCTTTCTTT; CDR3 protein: CSVVRTAEAFF
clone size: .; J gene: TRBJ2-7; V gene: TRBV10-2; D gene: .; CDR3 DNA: TGCGCCAGCAGTGAAACAGGCTTTGAGTACTTC; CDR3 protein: CASSETGFEYF
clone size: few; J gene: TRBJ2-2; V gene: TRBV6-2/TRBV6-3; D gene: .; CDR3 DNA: TGTGCCAGCAGTCCTTTAGCGGATACGAACACCGGGGAGCTGTTTTTT; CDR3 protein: CASSPLADTNTGELFF
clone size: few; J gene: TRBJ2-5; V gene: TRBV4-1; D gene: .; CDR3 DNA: TGCGCCAGCAGCGGAAACAGCAGGGCAGGGAAAGAGACCCAGTACTTC; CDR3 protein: CASSGNSRAGKETQYF
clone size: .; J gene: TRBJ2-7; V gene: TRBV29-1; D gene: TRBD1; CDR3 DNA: TGCAGCGTTGTAGGGGGACAGGTCTACGAGCAGTACTTC; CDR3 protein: CSVVGGQVYEQYF
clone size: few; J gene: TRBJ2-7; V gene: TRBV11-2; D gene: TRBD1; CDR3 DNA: TGTGCCAGCAGCTTTCCGGGACAGGATAACTACGAGCAGTACTTC; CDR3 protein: CASSFPGQDNYEQYF
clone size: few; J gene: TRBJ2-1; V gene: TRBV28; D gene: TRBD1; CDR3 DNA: TGTGCCAGCAGTCGACCAATTTTGACAGGGGGCTTTCACAATGAGCAGTTCTTC; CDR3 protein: CASSRPILTGGFHNEQFF
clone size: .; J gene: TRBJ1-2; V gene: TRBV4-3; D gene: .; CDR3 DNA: TGCGCCAGCAGCCAAGATAACAGCCTTGGCGGCTACACCTTC; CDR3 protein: CASSQDNSLGGYTF
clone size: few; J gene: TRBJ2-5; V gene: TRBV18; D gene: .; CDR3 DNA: TGTGCCAGCTCACTGCAGCACACCCAGTACTTC; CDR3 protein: CASSLQHTQYF
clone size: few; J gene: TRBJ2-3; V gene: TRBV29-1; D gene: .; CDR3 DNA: TGCAGCGTTGAAGGGCCTCTTAGCACAGATACGCAGTATTTT; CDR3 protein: CSVEGPLSTDTQYF
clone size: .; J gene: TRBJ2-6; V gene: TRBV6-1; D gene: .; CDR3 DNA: TGTGCCAGCAGTGAGAAGACGACGAAAATCTCTGGGGCCAACGTCCTGACTTTC; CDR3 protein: CASSEKTTKISGANVLTF
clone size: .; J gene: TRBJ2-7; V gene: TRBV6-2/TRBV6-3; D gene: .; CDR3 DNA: TGTGCCAGCAGCCGAGTCGGGGGCTACGAGCAGTACTTC; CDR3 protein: CASSRVGGYEQYF
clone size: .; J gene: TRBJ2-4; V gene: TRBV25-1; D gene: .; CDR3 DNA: TGTGCCAGCAGTGAAATCGAGGGAAACATTCAGTACTTC; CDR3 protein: CASSEIEGNIQYF
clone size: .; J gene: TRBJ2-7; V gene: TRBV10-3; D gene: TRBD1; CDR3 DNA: TGTGCCATCACCCCGGACAGGGGCGCCCACGAGCAGTACTTC; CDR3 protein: CAITPDRGAHEQYF
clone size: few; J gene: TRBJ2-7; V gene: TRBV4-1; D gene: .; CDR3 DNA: TGCGCCAGCAGCCAAGGGGGTGAAGAGCAGTACTTC; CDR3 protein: CASSQGGEEQYF
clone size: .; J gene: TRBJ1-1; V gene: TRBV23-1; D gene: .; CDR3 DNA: TGCGCCAGCAGTCAATCTGAACAGACCGAGAACACTGAAGCTTTCTTT; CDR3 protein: CASSQSEQTENTEAFF
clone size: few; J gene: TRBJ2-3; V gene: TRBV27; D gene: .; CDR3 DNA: TGTGCTACCATGGGAGGAACGCAGTATTTT; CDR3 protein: CATMGGTQYF
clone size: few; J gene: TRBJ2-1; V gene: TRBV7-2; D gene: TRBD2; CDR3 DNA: TGTGCCAGCAGCCCAACGCCGCTAGCGGGAAATGAGCAGTTCTTC; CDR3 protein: CASSPTPLAGNEQFF
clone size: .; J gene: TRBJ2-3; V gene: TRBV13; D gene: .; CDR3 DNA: TGTGCCAGCAGCCTCAGAACCCCAAGGACTAATACGCAGTATTTT; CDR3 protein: CASSLRTPRTNTQYF
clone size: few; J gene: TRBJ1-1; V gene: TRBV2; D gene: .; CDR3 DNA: TGTGCCAGCAGTGATAAGGGGATTGCTGAAGCTTTCTTT; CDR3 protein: CASSDKGIAEAFF
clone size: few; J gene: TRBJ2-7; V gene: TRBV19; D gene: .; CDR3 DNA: TGTGCCAGTAGTATTACGGCGGAACCGCCCTACGAGCAGTACTTC; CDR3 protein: CASSITAEPPYEQYF
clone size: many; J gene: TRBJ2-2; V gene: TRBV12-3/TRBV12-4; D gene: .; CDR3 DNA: TGTGCCAGCAGTCTCTGGGCCGGGGAGCTGTTTTTT; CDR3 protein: CASSLWAGELFF
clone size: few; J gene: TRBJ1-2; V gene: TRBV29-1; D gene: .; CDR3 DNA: TGCAGCGTCGAGGTCGGGGAGGGAGGCTACACCTTC; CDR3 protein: CSVEVGEGGYTF
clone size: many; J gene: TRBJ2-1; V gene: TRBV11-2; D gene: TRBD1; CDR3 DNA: TGTGCCAGCAGCTTGGGCACAGGGGGTTACAATGAGCAGTTCTTC; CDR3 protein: CASSLGTGGYNEQFF
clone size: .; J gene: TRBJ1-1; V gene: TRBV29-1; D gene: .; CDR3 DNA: TGCAGCGTTGAAGATTTGAGCTGGAACACTGAAGCTTTCTTT; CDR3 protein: CSVEDLSWNTEAFF
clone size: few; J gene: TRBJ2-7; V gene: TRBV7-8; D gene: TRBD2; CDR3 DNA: TGTGCCAGCAGCTTAGAGGGACTAGCGGGGAGTTTTTACGAGCAGTACTTC; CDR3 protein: CASSLEGLAGSFYEQYF
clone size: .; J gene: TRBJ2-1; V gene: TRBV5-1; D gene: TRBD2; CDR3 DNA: TGCGCCAGCAGCCCGGGACTAGCGGGAGGCCAGTTCTTC; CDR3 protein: CASSPGLAGGQFF
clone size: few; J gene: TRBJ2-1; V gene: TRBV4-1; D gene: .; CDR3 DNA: TGCGCCAGCAGCCAAGCTTGGAATGAGCAGTTCTTC; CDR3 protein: CASSQAWNEQFF
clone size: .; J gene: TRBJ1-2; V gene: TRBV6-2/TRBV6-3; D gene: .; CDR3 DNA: TGTGCCAGCAGTTCCGGGGGCGCAGGAACGAACTATGGCTACACCTTC; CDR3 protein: CASSSGGAGTNYGYTF
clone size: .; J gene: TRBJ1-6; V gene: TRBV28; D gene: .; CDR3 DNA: TGTGCCTGCGGAGGTGGGAGGAATTCACCCCTCCACTTT; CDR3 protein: CACGGGRNSPLHF
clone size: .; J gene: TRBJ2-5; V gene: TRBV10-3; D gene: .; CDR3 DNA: TGTGCCATCGCTTGGCGTCTACAAGAGACCCAGTACTTC; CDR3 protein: CAIAWRLQETQYF
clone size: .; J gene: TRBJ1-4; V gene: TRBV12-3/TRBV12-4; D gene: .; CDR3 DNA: TGTGCCAGCAGTTCTGCGGGGTTTGAAAAACTGTTTTTT; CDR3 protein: CASSSAGFEKLFF
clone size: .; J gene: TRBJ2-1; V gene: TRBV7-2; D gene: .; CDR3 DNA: TGTGCCAGCAGCTTAGCGAGACCCAATGAGCAGTTCTTC; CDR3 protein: CASSLARPNEQFF
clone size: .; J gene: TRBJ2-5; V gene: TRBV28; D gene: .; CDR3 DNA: TGTGCCAGCACAACGACACGAACGGGGGAGCAGTACTTC; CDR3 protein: CASTTTRTGEQYF